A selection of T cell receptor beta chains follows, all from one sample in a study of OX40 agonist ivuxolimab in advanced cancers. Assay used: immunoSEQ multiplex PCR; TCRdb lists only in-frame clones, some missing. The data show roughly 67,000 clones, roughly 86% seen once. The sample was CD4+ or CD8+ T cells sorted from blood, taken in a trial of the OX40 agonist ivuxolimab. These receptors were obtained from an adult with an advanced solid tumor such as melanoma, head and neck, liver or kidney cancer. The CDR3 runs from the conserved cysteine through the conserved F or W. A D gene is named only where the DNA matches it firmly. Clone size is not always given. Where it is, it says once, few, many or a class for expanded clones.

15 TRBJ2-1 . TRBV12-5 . CASGPGRGRHNEQFF TGTGCTAGTGGCCCCGGTCGTGGGCGCCACAATGAGCAGTTCTTC
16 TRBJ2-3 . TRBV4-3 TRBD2 CASSQDWEGRTDTQYF TGCGCCAGCAGCCAAGATTGGGAGGGGAGGACAGATACGCAGTATTTT
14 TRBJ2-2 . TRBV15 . CATSRDGNTGELFF TGTGCCACCAGCAGAGACGGGAACACCGGGGAGCTGTTTTTT
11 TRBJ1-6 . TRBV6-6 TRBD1 CASRTGAPLHF TGTGCCAGCAGGACAGGGGCACCCCTCCACTTT
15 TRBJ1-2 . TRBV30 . CAWSVGTGPNYGYTF TGTGCCTGGAGTGTAGGTACAGGGCCAAACTATGGCTACACCTTC
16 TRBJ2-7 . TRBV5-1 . CASSLAVGTGRREQYF TGCGCCAGCAGCTTGGCCGTGGGGACCGGACGTAGGGAGCAGTACTTC
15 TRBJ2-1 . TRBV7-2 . CASRSSGLGYNEQFF TGTGCCAGCAGATCATCCGGCCTCGGCTACAATGAGCAGTTCTTC
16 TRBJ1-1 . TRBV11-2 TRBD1 CASSLTGQVPNTEAFF TGTGCCAGCAGCTTAACGGGACAGGTACCGAACACTGAAGCTTTCTTT
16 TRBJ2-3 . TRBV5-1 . CASSLPRTMGTDTQYF TGCGCCAGCAGCTTGCCTCGCACGATGGGCACAGATACGCAGTATTTT
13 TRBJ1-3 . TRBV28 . CASAAGGGNTIYF TGTGCCAGCGCGGCGGGAGGCGGAAACACCATATATTTT
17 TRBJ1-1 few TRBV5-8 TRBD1 CASSPGTGALQLTEAFF TGTGCCAGCAGCCCCGGGACAGGGGCGCTACAACTCACTGAAGCTTTCTTT
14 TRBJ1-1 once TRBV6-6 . CASSRDVRNTEAFF TGTGCCAGCAGCCGGGACGTCCGGAACACTGAAGCTTTCTTT
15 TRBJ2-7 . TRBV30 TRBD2 CAWSLGGGGQREQYF TGTGCCTGGAGCCTCGGGGGGGGAGGCCAACGCGAGCAGTACTTC
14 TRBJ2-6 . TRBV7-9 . CASSSRSGANVLTF TGTGCCAGCAGCTCGCGGTCTGGGGCCAACGTCCTGACTTTC
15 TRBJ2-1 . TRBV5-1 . CASRMQGSSYNEQFF TGCGCCAGCCGCATGCAGGGGAGCTCCTACAATGAGCAGTTCTTC
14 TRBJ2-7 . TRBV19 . CASSINSRDYEQYF TGTGCCAGTAGTATAAATTCTCGGGACTACGAGCAGTACTTC
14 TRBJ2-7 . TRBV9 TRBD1 CASSVVGQGGEQYF TGTGCCAGCAGCGTAGTCGGACAGGGCGGCGAGCAGTACTTC
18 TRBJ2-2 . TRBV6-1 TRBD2 CASSGQGTSGRRSWELFF TGTGCCAGCAGTGGCCAAGGAACTAGCGGGAGGCGCTCGTGGGAGCTGTTTTTT